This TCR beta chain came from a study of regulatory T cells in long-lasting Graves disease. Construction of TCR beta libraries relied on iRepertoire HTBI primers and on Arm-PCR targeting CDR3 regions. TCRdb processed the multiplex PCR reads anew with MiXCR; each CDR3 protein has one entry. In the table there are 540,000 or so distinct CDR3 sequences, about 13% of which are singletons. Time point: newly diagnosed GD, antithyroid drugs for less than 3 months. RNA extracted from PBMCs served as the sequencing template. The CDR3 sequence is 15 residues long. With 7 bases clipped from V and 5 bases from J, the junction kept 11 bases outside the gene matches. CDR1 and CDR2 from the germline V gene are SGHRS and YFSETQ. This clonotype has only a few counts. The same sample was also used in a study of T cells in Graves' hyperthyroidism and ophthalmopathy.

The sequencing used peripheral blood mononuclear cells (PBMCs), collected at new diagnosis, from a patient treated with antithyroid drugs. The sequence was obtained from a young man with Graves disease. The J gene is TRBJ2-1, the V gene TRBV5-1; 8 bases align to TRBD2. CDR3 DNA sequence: TGCGCCAGCTCCTTCGGGGGGGGGGAAGACAATGAGCAGTTCTTC. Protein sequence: CASSFGGGEDNEQFF.